This T cell receptor beta chain was obtained from a study of T cell responses to AZD1222 COVID-19 vaccine. Study information: Doses given second, at about 4 or about 12 weeks, were pooled.

With 8 bases removed from V and 0 bases from J, the gap between germline ends came to 6 bases. Germline V gives CDR1 LNHDA, CDR2 SQIVND (reference sequence). The CDR3 is 12 amino acids. Regarding the study as a whole: In the spike-specific TCR repertoire, nearly half reportedly target unmutated variant regions. Donor demographics were predominantly white British with a female majority; clonal diversity may be underestimated. The study found vaccine-associated CD4 TCRs spanning spike, dominant at 160-218 and 743-854.

In the case of this clone: Its antigen is not known.

Profiled with immunoSEQ multiplex PCR; TCRdb holds only in-frame clones, not every one. The sample shows approximately 64,000 clones, less than 90% of them seen only once. This sample comprised peripheral blood, obtained on day 0 of AZD1222 vaccination. This clonotype was obtained from an adult in good health. The rearrangement joins TRBV19 to TRBJ2-3; D not resolved. The CDR3 loop is CASRISTDTQYF. DNA for the CDR3: TGTGCCAGTCGGATCAGCACAGATACGCAGTATTTT. The full variable domain, in which reference TRBV19 and TRBJ2-3 provide the parts outside the CDR3, is DGGITQSPKYLFRKEGQNVTLSCEQNLNHDAMYWYRQDPGQGLRLIYYSQIVNDFQKGDIAEGYSVSREKKESFPLTVTSAQKNPTAFYLCASRISTDTQYFGPGTRLTVL.